The 18 T cell receptor beta chains listed next were all sequenced from one sample in a study of T cell responses to AZD1222 COVID-19 vaccine. Sequencing used immunoSEQ multiplex PCR; TCRdb keeps in-frame clones, though not all of them. The sample has 150,000 to 200,000 clones, about 92% seen once. The material sequenced was peripheral blood, taken on day 0 of AZD1222 vaccination. The receptors were sampled from an adult in good health.

The chain uses TRBV5-1 and TRBJ1-1; D is unclear. There are 13 residues in the CDR3. With 5 bases removed from V and 1 base from J, the gap between germline ends came to 9 bases. Germline CDR1 and CDR2: SGHRS and YFSETQ. CDR3 sequence: CASRGQENTEAFF. CDR3 nucleotide sequence: TGCGCCAGCAGGGGTCAAGAGAACACTGAAGCTTTCTTT.

CDR3 sequence: CASSKTGTGNTGELFF. For the CDR3, the DNA is TGTGCCAGCAGCAAAACCGGGACAGGGAACACCGGGGAGCTGTTTTTT. The chain links TRBV5-4 to TRBJ2-2, with 8 bases lining up with TRBD1. Germline CDR1 and CDR2: SGHNT and YYREEE (reference sequence). V trimming: 4 bases; J trimming: 1 base; junction bases outside the gene matches: 6. This CDR3 is built from 16 residues.

The V gene is TRBV5-1, the J gene TRBJ2-1, with a possible D match to TRBD2 (5 bases). The CDR3 totals 18 residues. V shed 2 bases and J shed 5 bases, with 23 bases lying between them. Germline V gene lookup returns CDR1 SGHRS and CDR2 YFSETQ. CDR3 DNA: TGCGCCAGCAGCTTCCCGGCCGGCACAGCCCGGGGAAACAATGAGCAGTTCTTC. This codes for CASSFPAGTARGNNEQFF.

The rearrangement uses TRBV15 and TRBJ2-2; 9 nucleotides align to TRBD2. V gave up 2 bases and J gave up 7 bases; unmatched junction bases: 8. This CDR3 contains 16 residues. Germline V gene lookup returns CDR1 LNHNV and CDR2 YYDKDF (reference sequence). The CDR3 sequence: CATSRRPAGGDGELFF. CDR3 coding DNA: TGTGCCACCAGCAGACGCCCCGCGGGAGGGGACGGGGAGCTGTTTTTT.

This rearrangement joins TRBV18 to TRBJ1-2, with D perhaps TRBD1 (5 bases). Per the germline V gene, CDR1 is KGHSH and CDR2 is LQKENI. V lost 3 bases and J 6 bases, leaving 17 bases between the germline ends. The CDR3 has 15 amino acids. The chain's CDR3 is CASSPPARQPNGYTF. The CDR3 nucleotides are TGTGCCAGCTCACCGCCCGCGAGACAGCCCAATGGCTACACCTTC.

The chain is built from TRBV6-5 and TRBJ1-2; TRBD1 matches 7 bases. J was trimmed by 3 bases and V by 7 bases; bases with no gene match: 5. This CDR3 is built from 13 residues. Germline CDR1 reads MNHEY; CDR2 reads SVGAGI. The CDR3 DNA reads as TGTGCCAGCACCTTAGACAGGGACTATGGCTACACCTTC. Amino acids: CASTLDRDYGYTF.

The J gene is TRBJ1-1, the V gene TRBV5-1, with 8 bases that match TRBD1. With 0 bases clipped from V and 3 bases from J, the junction kept 4 bases outside the gene matches. Germline V lookup: CDR1 SGHRS, CDR2 YFSETQ. This CDR3 contains 15 residues. DNA for the CDR3: TGCGCCAGCAGCTTGGCAGGGGGCACGGACACTGAAGCTTTCTTT. This codes for CASSLAGGTDTEAFF.

The chain employs TRBV7-2 and TRBJ1-1, with D possibly TRBD1 on 5 matching bases. This CDR3 spans 13 amino acids. Trimming took off 5 bases at V and 1 base at J, with 8 bases between the two ends. From germline, CDR1 is SGHTA and CDR2 FQGNSA. CDR3 sequence: CASSPQGNTEAFF. CDR3 in DNA: TGTGCCAGCAGCCCCCAGGGGAACACTGAAGCTTTCTTT.

This rearrangement joins TRBV28 to TRBJ1-2; TRBD1 matches 8 bases. V lost 4 bases, J lost 7 bases, and 5 bases stayed unmatched. The CDR3 runs to 13 residues. Germline CDR1 reads MDHEN; CDR2 reads SYDVKM. The CDR3 protein is CASSSGQGFGYTF. CDR3 DNA sequence: TGTGCCAGCAGTTCCGGACAGGGTTTTGGCTACACCTTC.

This chain uses TRBV12-3 or TRBV12-4 with TRBJ2-7; D unresolved. This CDR3 contains 12 residues. Trimming cost V 6 bases and J 4 bases, with 10 bases left between them. The chain's CDR3 is CASSQGRYEQYF. The CDR3 DNA reads as TGTGCCAGCAGCCAAGGAAGGTACGAGCAGTACTTC.

The DNA of the CDR3 is TGTGCCAGCACCCTCCTCCTTGACAGTCGCATGAACACTGAAGCTTTCTTT. Translation gives CASTLLLDSRMNTEAFF. The chain couples TRBV5-6 to TRBJ1-1; D is perhaps TRBD1 (5 bases). The CDR3 loop spans 17 amino acids. V was cut by 6 bases and J by 0 bases, with 21 bases left in between. Germline V lookup: CDR1 SGHDT, CDR2 YYEEEE.

J is TRBJ2-1 and V is TRBV5-1, with unresolved D. CDR1 SGHRS and CDR2 YFSETQ come from the germline V gene. The V end was cut by 0 bases, the J end by 6 bases, with 7 bases between. The CDR3 is made up of 13 amino acids. The CDR3 reads CASSLGQSNEQFF. The DNA of the CDR3 is TGCGCCAGCAGCTTGGGGCAGTCCAATGAGCAGTTCTTC.

The rearrangement joins TRBV2 to TRBJ2-5; 8 bases are shared with TRBD2. This CDR3 has 14 residues. Trimming at V came to 4 bases and at J to 7 bases, leaving 8 bases not matched to a gene. Germline CDR1 SNHLY, CDR2 FYNNEI. This CDR3 is CASSGSSGLVTQYF. The CDR3, as DNA: TGTGCCAGCAGTGGGTCTAGCGGGCTGGTGACCCAGTACTTC.

This clone was seen a single time. This chain joins TRBV4-1 and TRBJ2-1; D call uncertain. V was cut by 0 bases and J by 3 bases, with 6 bases left in between. The CDR3 consists of 14 residues. CDR1 is MGHRA, CDR2 YSYEKL, per germline. The CDR3 spells CASSQDASYNEQFF. DNA of the CDR3: TGCGCCAGCAGCCAAGACGCTAGCTACAATGAGCAGTTCTTC.

This CDR3 reads CASSLRLAGGPVHNEQFF. The CDR3 nucleotides read TGTGCCAGCAGCTTAAGGCTAGCGGGAGGGCCTGTCCACAATGAGCAGTTCTTC. The chain is built from TRBV7-8 and TRBJ2-1; the match to TRBD2 covers 12 bases. J was trimmed by 5 bases and V by 2 bases; bases with no gene match: 10. The CDR3 extends over 18 amino acids. The V gene's germline CDR1 is SGHVS and CDR2 FQNEAQ.

The J gene is TRBJ2-7, the V gene TRBV5-1; 13 bases align to TRBD2. Germline trimming cut 4 bases from V and 6 bases from J; bases unmatched to any gene: 4. There are 14 residues in the CDR3. In germline, CDR1 is SGHRS, CDR2 YFSETQ. In DNA, the CDR3 is TGCGCCAGCAGCCGACTAGCGGGAGGTCCCGAGCAGTACTTC. It yields the protein CASSRLAGGPEQYF. The whole variable domain, remainder taken from reference TRBV5-1 and TRBJ2-7, is KAGVTQTPRYLIKTRGQQVTLSCSPISGHRSVSWYQQTPGQGLQFLFEYFSETQRNKGNFPGRFSGRQFSNSRSEMNVSTLELGDSALYLCASSRLAGGPEQYFGPGTRLTVT.

This clone was picked up a small number of times. The chain is built from TRBV10-3 and TRBJ1-6; D perhaps matches TRBD1 (5 bases). Trimming shortened V by 2 bases and J by 5 bases, and 7 bases separated the two germline ends. Germline V gives CDR1 ENHRY, CDR2 SYGVKD. The CDR3 has 14 amino acids. CDR3 coding DNA: TGTGCCATCAGTGAGGACAGCAATAATTCACCCCTCCACTTT. Translated: CAISEDSNNSPLHF.

This sequence joins TRBV6-1 and TRBJ2-3; 10 bases agree with TRBD2. Germline CDR1 reads MNHNS; CDR2 reads SASEGT. Trimming cost V 1 base and J 0 bases; bases outside gene matches: 4. The CDR3 sequence is 17 residues long. CDR3 in DNA: TGTGCCAGCAGTGAAGAAGGACTAGCGGCTAGCACAGATACGCAGTATTTT. It translates to CASSEEGLAASTDTQYF.